A single sample is the source of the 16 T cell receptor beta chains below, sequenced in a study of shared clonotypes between healthy human individuals. Here immunoSEQ multiplex PCR was the method, and the copy in TCRdb shows in-frame clones only, minus some. The sample consists of about 180,000 clones, 80% to 95% of them appearing once. The sequencing sample was made of naive CD4+ T cells sorted from blood. Subset given: CD45RA+ positively selected. These TCRs come from a young woman in good health.

The genes are TRBV30 and TRBJ1-1; 8 bases fit TRBD1. Germline CDR1 GTSNPN, CDR2 SVGIG (reference sequence). This CDR3 comprises 13 residues. V shed 8 bases, J shed 10 bases, and the junction held 15 bases outside the gene matches. CDR3 bases: TGTGCCGCAGAGAGACAGGGGCTAACAGGAGCTTTCTTT. This codes for CAAERQGLTGAFF.

The chain links TRBV2 to TRBJ1-5; 9 nucleotides match TRBD1. Germline V gives CDR1 SNHLY, CDR2 FYNNEI. This CDR3 is built from 14 residues. The trim removed 7 bases at V and 6 bases at J, leaving 7 bases unmatched. The CDR3 sequence: CASTEGQGRQPQHF. CDR3 nucleotides: TGTGCCAGCACCGAGGGACAGGGACGTCAGCCCCAGCATTTT.

The chain has TRBV4-1 and TRBJ2-7; the match to TRBD2 covers 10 bases. Unmatched junction bases numbered 5, after V lost 3 bases and J lost 3 bases. The CDR3 runs 15 residues. CDR1 and CDR2 from the germline V gene are MGHRA and YSYEKL. The CDR3: CASSQGSGRSYEQYF. The CDR3 region has the DNA TGCGCCAGCAGCCAGGGTAGCGGGAGGAGCTACGAGCAGTACTTC.

The rearrangement uses TRBV7-3 and TRBJ2-1; 10 bases map to TRBD2. There are 16 residues in the CDR3. CDR1 and CDR2 (germline): SGHTA, FQGTGA. The V gene end was trimmed by 1 base and the J gene end by 7 bases; junction bases not matched to a gene: 7. In nucleotides, the CDR3 is TGTGCCAGCAGCTTAAGCCTAGCGGGAGTTCGAAATGAGCAGTTCTTC. It is translated as CASSLSLAGVRNEQFF.

The rearrangement links TRBV7-2 to TRBJ2-7; 7 nucleotides match TRBD2. Per germline, CDR1 SGHTA and CDR2 FQGNSA. This CDR3 has 14 residues. V gave up 5 bases and J gave up 0 bases; unmatched junction bases: 4. The CDR3 DNA sequence: TGTGCCAGCAGCCCCCAGCGGGACTCCTACGAGCAGTACTTC. Its protein product is CASSPQRDSYEQYF.

This chain links TRBV7-2 with TRBJ2-5, with unresolved D. Judging by the DNA end, TRBJ2-7 fits better; the J call may be wrong. This CDR3 has 14 residues. The V gene's germline CDR1 is SGHTA and CDR2 FQGNSA. For the CDR3, the DNA is TGTGCCAGCAGTCGGCGCGACGGAGCCTACGAGCAGTACTTC. Translated: CASSRRDGAYEQYF.

J is TRBJ2-7 and V is TRBV2, with D possibly matching TRBD1 (5 bases). The length of the CDR3 is 13 residues. The germline V and J ends were trimmed by 6 bases and 2 bases, with 11 bases remaining between them. Germline assignment: CDR1 SNHLY and CDR2 FYNNEI. The CDR3 nucleotides are TGTGCCAGCAGCCCGACAGTGACCTACGAGCAGTACTTC. It is translated as CASSPTVTYEQYF.

The chain joins TRBV4-1 to TRBJ2-2; 9 positions agree with TRBD1. The CDR3 loop spans 17 amino acids. Germline V lookup: CDR1 MGHRA, CDR2 YSYEKL. Trimming at V came to 0 bases and at J to 7 bases, leaving 9 bases not matched to a gene. The CDR3 here is CASSQDRDREVGGELFF. The CDR3 nucleotides read TGCGCCAGCAGCCAAGACCGGGACAGGGAAGTCGGCGGGGAGCTGTTTTTT.

This chain connects TRBV21-1 to TRBJ2-1; the D segment call TRBD1 is taken from the table without a DNA check. TRBV21-1 is classified as a pseudogene. CDR3 length: 14 amino acids. CDR3 region: CASSVHHSDNEQFF. The CDR3 nucleotides are TGTGCCAGCAGTGTACACCATTCCGACAATGAGCAGTTCTTC.

J is TRBJ2-1 and V is TRBV14; TRBD2 matches 7 bases. The germline V gene has CDR1 SGHDN and CDR2 FVKESK. The CDR3 extends over 15 amino acids. J was trimmed by 10 bases and V by 4 bases; bases with no gene match: 13. This CDR3 is CASSPGVAGTWEQFF. The CDR3 DNA reads as TGTGCCAGCAGCCCCGGGGTAGCGGGTACCTGGGAGCAGTTCTTC.

The chain recombines TRBV27 with TRBJ2-7, with 8 positions matching TRBD2. After removal of 2 bases from V and 3 bases from J, the junction contained 0 bases not matched to a gene. Germline CDR1 and CDR2: MNHEY and SMNVEV (reference sequence). This CDR3 is 13 amino acids long. This CDR3 is CASSLAGGYEQYF. The CDR3 bases are TGTGCCAGCAGTTTAGCGGGAGGCTACGAGCAGTACTTC.

The chain uses TRBV5-6 and TRBJ2-3; D is perhaps TRBD1 or TRBD2 (5 bases each). The CDR3 loop spans 16 amino acids. The germline V gene has CDR1 SGHDT and CDR2 YYEEEE. Trimming shortened V by 4 bases and J by 3 bases, and 18 bases separated the two germline ends. The CDR3 nucleotides are TGTGCCAGCAGCCACCCCGGGGCTAGGGCTACAGATACGCAGTATTTT. Protein sequence: CASSHPGARATDTQYF.

This chain links TRBV5-1 with TRBJ2-7; the D gene is possibly TRBD2 (6 bases). The CDR3 extends over 14 amino acids. The V and J ends lost 0 bases and 7 bases respectively, with 14 bases between them. The V gene's germline CDR1 is SGHRS and CDR2 YFSETQ. DNA for the CDR3: TGCGCCAGCAGCTTGGTATCACCCCGGGGGGAGCAGTACTTC. Translation: CASSLVSPRGEQYF. The complete variable domain, with remaining parts taken from reference TRBV5-1 and TRBJ2-7, reads KAGVTQTPRYLIKTRGQQVTLSCSPISGHRSVSWYQQTPGQGLQFLFEYFSETQRNKGNFPGRFSGRQFSNSRSEMNVSTLELGDSALYLCASSLVSPRGEQYFGPGTRLTVT.

The chain couples TRBV2 to TRBJ1-2, with TRBD1 as a possible D gene (6 bases). V shed 5 bases and J shed 1 base, with 14 bases lying between them. The germline CDR1 and CDR2 sequences are SNHLY and FYNNEI. The length of the CDR3 is 15 residues. The CDR3 coding sequence is TGTGCCAGCAGTTATGGACAGACAATTAACTATGGCTACACCTTC. This gives the protein CASSYGQTINYGYTF.

The CDR3 sequence: CASSFPLRGPLHEQYF. CDR3 nucleotides: TGTGCCAGCAGCTTTCCCCTCAGGGGCCCCCTGCACGAGCAGTACTTC. The chain carries TRBV7-2 and TRBJ2-7; D is possibly TRBD1 (6 bases). The CDR3 sequence is 16 residues long. From germline, CDR1 is SGHTA and CDR2 FQGNSA. V dropped 3 bases and J dropped 5 bases, with 20 bases sitting between them. The full variable domain, rest sourced from reference TRBV7-2 and TRBJ2-7, is GAGVSQSPSNKVTEKGKDVELRCDPISGHTALYWYRQSLGQGLEFLIYFQGNSAPDKSGLPSDRFSAERTGGSVSTLTIQRTQQEDSAVYLCASSFPLRGPLHEQYFGPGTRLTVT.

The genes are TRBV6-5 and TRBJ2-1; weak D call: TRBD2 (6 bases). This CDR3 is built from 15 residues. V lost 5 bases to trimming and J lost 7 bases, with 18 bases between them. Germline CDR1 is MNHEY and CDR2 is SVGAGI. This CDR3 is CASSTQGGVGNEQFF. In nucleotides, the CDR3 is TGTGCCAGCAGTACTCAGGGCGGGGTGGGTAATGAGCAGTTCTTC.